This TCR beta chain was sequenced in a study of blood T cells in healthy people across ages. Sample-barcoded 5' priming and a J-beta primer mix drove a second PCR of about 7 to 11 cycles. MiXCR, applied by TCRdb to the 5' RACE reads, yields one record per CDR3 protein. The data contain under 2,000,000 distinct CDR3 sequences, approximately 50% of them singletons. The germline V gene encodes CDR1 MNHEY and CDR2 SVGEGT. The CDR3 totals 14 residues. V was shortened by 6 bases and J by 5 bases, with 16 bases between the two germline ends. This sequence joins TRBV6-2 or TRBV6-3 and TRBJ1-2; no clear D. This clonotype originated in a woman between 40 and 50 years old in good health. Sample: blood. The CDR3 DNA reads as TGTGCCAGCAGAGAAAACGGACGGAGTTATGGCTACACCTTC. Its protein is CASRENGRSYGYTF.